A single T cell receptor (beta chain) is shown here with its context. Its antigen is unknown. The input lacks base qualities; no much larger clone sits a single base away. TCRbeta CDR3 regions were amplified from genomic DNA using the immunoSEQ Assay, a bias-controlled multiplex PCR. Concerning the study's data processing: The number of nucleated cells in each sample was estimated by amplification of reference gene primers within the assay. Sequence reads were collapsed and filtered to measure the absolute abundance of every unique TCRbeta CDR3 rearrangement. For each sample, productive Simpson clonality was calculated as the square root of Simpson's diversity index across productive rearrangements. Held by TCRdb, this immuneACCESS table contains in-frame sequences only and omits some clones. Under half of the omission traces to an unresolved V gene where checked; the cause of the rest is unknown. V, J and clone size are taken as reported in that table, and D and trimming were inferred from the DNA itself. The sample includes approximately 240,000 clones, with more than 65% observed a single time. Jointly, the top ten make up around 4.1% of the sample.

The data stem from a study of blood T cell repertoires in COVID-19 (TCRdb year 2020). A note on the overall study: Collaborator samples came from the United States, Italy and Spain and covered acute and convalescent phases of COVID-19. The repertoires were released in a freely available public database intended as a resource for research on the immune response to SARS-CoV-2. Deeply sampled blood TCRbeta repertoires from subjects exposed to, actively infected with, or recovered from COVID-19 were included in the dataset. The material from the prospective study consisted of cDNA or gDNA derived from T cells, B-cell-depleted T cells, or PBMCs. Samples were obtained from the ongoing ImmuneRACE study (first 160 participants) and from over 1,000 subjects provided by 6 global collaborators. The sample metadata nearly always contained a de-identified subject ID, COVID-19 status, age in years and sex. Where available, HLA class I and class II types were obtained from metadata supplied by the sample provider rather than from assay-based typing. Summary of the overall study and its limitations: Clinical and demographic metadata were provided uncurated, with the amount varying by source and participant.

Collaborating institutions collected whole blood in K2EDTA tubes following their own protocols. For TCRbeta analysis, collaborators shipped samples in one of three forms: frozen whole blood, isolated PBMCs, or DNA extracted from either of those sample types. V gives up 11 bases and J gives up 5 bases, and the segment between their germline ends measures 18 bases. The germline V gene provides CDR1 ENHRY and CDR2 SYGVKD. Inclusive of the bounding cysteine and phenylalanine, the CDR3 is 13 residues long. CDR3 DNA only is kept here, 39 bases in frame from base 1. The V and J segments used are TRBV10-3 and TRBJ1-1, with no reliable assignment of the D segment. This clonotype originated in a woman aged 40-49 years with active or convalescent COVID-19. Input material: peripheral blood. DNA sequence: TGTGCCGCTAAGGCGGCTTCAGATACTGAAGCTTTCTTT. This encodes CAAKAASDTEAFF.